This T cell receptor beta chain was sequenced for a study of cytomegalovirus exposure and HLA in healthy donors. With respect to this clone: Antigen specificity is unknown.

Study conclusions and caveats: In vitro experiments confirmed that three CMV-associated chains were specific for CMV antigens. Earlier analysis looked at TCR beta V segments, and most were productive about 90% or about 30% of the time.

The CDR3 sequence is 15 residues long. V lost 2 bases, J lost 4 bases, and 4 bases stayed unmatched. Germline V gene data show CDR1 as LGHNA and CDR2 as YSLEER. PCR primers comprised 60 Vbeta and 13 Jbeta primers. The method was immunoSEQ multiplex PCR; TCRdb's version includes in-frame clones alone and lacks a portion of them. In total, the table holds some 160,000 clones. Input material: PBMCs. The clonotype originates from a man under 40 in good health and CMV-seronegative. The chain joins TRBV4-3 to TRBJ2-7; 11 bases match TRBD2. In DNA, the CDR3 is TGCGCCAGCAGCCAATTGACTAGCGGGGTTTACGAGCAGTACTTC. It codes for CASSQLTSGVYEQYF.